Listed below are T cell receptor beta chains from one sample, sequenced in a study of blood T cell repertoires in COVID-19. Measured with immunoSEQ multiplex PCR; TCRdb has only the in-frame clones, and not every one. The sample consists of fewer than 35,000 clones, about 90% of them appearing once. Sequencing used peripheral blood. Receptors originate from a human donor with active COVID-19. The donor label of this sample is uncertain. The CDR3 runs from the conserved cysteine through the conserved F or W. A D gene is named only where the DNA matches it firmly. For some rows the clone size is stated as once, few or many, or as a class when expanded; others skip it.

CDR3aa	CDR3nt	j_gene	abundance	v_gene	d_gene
CASSRMGLADEQYF	TGTGCCAGCAGCCGGATGGGACTAGCGGACGAGCAGTACTTC	TRBJ2-7	few	TRBV7-9	TRBD2
CASSGRASGPHSYEQYF	TGTGCCAGCAGCGGCAGGGCTAGCGGGCCTCATTCCTACGAGCAGTACTTC	TRBJ2-7	-	TRBV25-1	TRBD2
CAFYPPSGSNEQFF	TGTGCCTTTTACCCCCCTAGCGGGAGCAATGAGCAGTTCTTC	TRBJ2-1	-	TRBV30	TRBD2
CASSLAVGGPGDEQFF	TGTGCCAGCAGCTTAGCGGTGGGGGGGCCAGGGGATGAGCAGTTCTTC	TRBJ2-1	-	TRBV7-9	-
CASSSGTDTQYF	TGTGCCAGCAGTTCGGGCACAGATACGCAGTATTTT	TRBJ2-3	-	TRBV28	-
CASSLNGHTDTQYF	TGTGCCAGCAGCTTAAACGGTCACACAGATACGCAGTATTTT	TRBJ2-3	-	TRBV11-3	-
CASGLGQGRAYSPLHF	TGTGCTAGTGGTTTGGGGCAGGGGAGGGCTTATTCACCCCTCCACTTT	TRBJ1-6	-	TRBV12-5	-
CASRDRDRGQNIQYF	TGTGCCAGCAGGGACCGGGACAGGGGACAAAACATTCAGTACTTC	TRBJ2-4	-	TRBV7-2	TRBD1
CASSAPLAGGAEQYF	TGTGCCAGCAGCGCCCCACTAGCGGGGGGTGCCGAGCAGTACTTC	TRBJ2-7	-	TRBV3-1/TRBV3-2	TRBD2
CAIKGGHEQYF	TGTGCCATCAAAGGGGGTCACGAGCAGTACTTC	TRBJ2-7	-	TRBV10-3	-
CASSKGLLAPDPYNEQFF	TGTGCCAGCAGCAAAGGTCTACTAGCGCCGGATCCCTACAATGAGCAGTTCTTC	TRBJ2-1	-	TRBV21-1	-
CASSTHRGAGANVLTF	TGTGCCAGCAGCACCCACAGGGGCGCTGGGGCCAACGTCCTGACTTTC	TRBJ2-6	-	TRBV7-9	TRBD1
CSVFGTGAYEQYF	TGCAGCGTTTTTGGGACAGGGGCCTACGAGCAGTACTTC	TRBJ2-7	-	TRBV29-1	TRBD1
CASRPVSSGANVLTF	TGCGCCAGCAGACCAGTCAGCTCTGGGGCCAACGTCCTGACTTTC	TRBJ2-6	-	TRBV5-1	-
CAGTAPLADTDTQYF	TGCGCCGGAACTGCTCCTCTAGCAGACACAGATACGCAGTATTTT	TRBJ2-3	few	TRBV10-1	-
CASSPLLAGGRNEQFF	TGTGCCAGCAGCCCTCTCCTAGCGGGAGGGCGCAATGAGCAGTTCTTC	TRBJ2-1	once	TRBV5-4	TRBD2
CASSQDQDRAPADTQYF	TGTGCCAGCAGCCAAGATCAGGACAGGGCGCCAGCGGATACGCAGTATTTT	TRBJ2-3	-	TRBV4-2	TRBD1
CARGLAGANTGELFF	TGTGCCCGGGGACTAGCGGGAGCTAACACCGGGGAGCTGTTTTTT	TRBJ2-2	-	TRBV30	TRBD2
CASSPLDSEMETQYF	TGTGCCAGCAGCCCATTAGATTCGGAGATGGAGACCCAGTACTTC	TRBJ2-5	once	TRBV7-9	-
CASSIAGAGYNEQFF	TGTGCCAGTAGTATAGCGGGAGCGGGTTACAATGAGCAGTTCTTC	TRBJ2-1	-	TRBV19	-
CASSFPSGSPPSYNEQFF	TGTGCCAGCAGCTTTCCTAGCGGGAGTCCTCCCTCCTACAATGAGCAGTTCTTC	TRBJ2-1	once	TRBV11-2	TRBD2
CASSFQGQGEKLFF	TGCGCCAGCAGCTTTCAGGGGCAAGGGGAAAAACTGTTTTTT	TRBJ1-4	-	TRBV5-1	-
CASSQRTSGGAGDTQYF	TGTGCCAGCAGCCAGAGGACTAGCGGGGGGGCGGGAGATACGCAGTATTTT	TRBJ2-3	-	TRBV4-2	TRBD2
CSVETYRVSTDTQYF	TGCAGCGTTGAAACATACAGGGTTAGCACAGATACGCAGTATTTT	TRBJ2-3	-	TRBV29-1	-
CASSQDLRIREQYF	TGTGCCAGCAGCCAAGATCTACGGATCAGGGAGCAGTACTTC	TRBJ2-7	-	TRBV3-1/TRBV3-2	-
CASRVREGNTYNEQFF	TGTGCCAGCAGGGTTCGGGAGGGAAATACCTACAATGAGCAGTTCTTC	TRBJ2-1	-	TRBV2	TRBD2
CASSLTSGASYNEQFF	TGTGCCAGCAGCTTGACAAGCGGGGCCTCCTACAATGAGCAGTTCTTC	TRBJ2-1	-	TRBV5-4	TRBD2
CASSQEWGNDRGGGYTF	TGCGCCAGCAGCCAAGAATGGGGAAATGACAGGGGAGGTGGCTACACCTTC	TRBJ1-2	-	TRBV4-3	TRBD1
CASSLMGAASGANVLTF	TGTGCCAGCAGCTTAATGGGGGCGGCCTCTGGGGCCAACGTCCTGACTTTC	TRBJ2-6	-	TRBV7-3	-
CANNREGGYTF	TGTGCCAACAACAGGGAAGGTGGCTACACCTTC	TRBJ1-2	-	TRBV12-3/TRBV12-4	-
CASSLVAGQRTIYF	TGTGCCAGCAGCTTAGTGGCAGGGCAGAGGACCATATATTTT	TRBJ1-3	-	TRBV7-9	-
CASSQPPTASGANVLTF	TGCGCCAGCAGCCAACCTCCGACAGCTTCTGGGGCCAACGTCCTGACTTTC	TRBJ2-6	-	TRBV4-1	-
CASSQVDNRDRGAFF	TGTGCCAGCAGCCAAGTTGACAACCGGGACAGGGGTGCTTTCTTT	TRBJ1-1	-	TRBV14	TRBD1
CASSRGQGNNEQFF	TGTGCCAGCAGCCGGGGACAGGGGAACAATGAGCAGTTCTTC	TRBJ2-1	-	TRBV7-2	TRBD1
CASSLAGANVLTF	TGCGCCAGCAGCCTCGCGGGGGCCAACGTCCTGACTTTC	TRBJ2-6	-	TRBV4-3	-
CASSLVGQGSRNEQFF	TGTGCCAGCAGTTTGGTGGGACAGGGTAGTAGGAATGAGCAGTTCTTC	TRBJ2-1	-	TRBV27	TRBD1
CASSAGGGRTEAFF	TGTGCCAGCAGTGCGGGGGGTGGTCGGACTGAAGCTTTCTTT	TRBJ1-1	-	TRBV6-4	-
CASSPGQGRLYEQYF	TGTGCCAGCTCACCCGGACAGGGGCGTCTCTACGAGCAGTACTTC	TRBJ2-7	-	TRBV18	TRBD1
CASSQAGLSTDTQYF	TGTGCCAGCAGCCAAGCGGGGCTTAGCACAGATACGCAGTATTTT	TRBJ2-3	-	TRBV7-2	TRBD2
CASSSPDRVGQPQHF	TGTGCCAGCAGTTCCCCGGACAGGGTAGGTCAGCCCCAGCATTTT	TRBJ1-5	-	TRBV27	TRBD1
CASSIYGLNTEAFF	TGTGCCAGCAGTATTTACGGTCTGAACACTGAAGCTTTCTTT	TRBJ1-1	-	TRBV2	-
CASSPRQGTNGRPLHF	TGTGCCAGCAGCCCCCGACAGGGAACTAATGGTCGACCCCTCCACTTT	TRBJ1-6	-	TRBV11-2	TRBD1
CATSKGQEGAGETQYF	TGTGCCACCAGCAAAGGACAGGAGGGGGCGGGAGAGACCCAGTACTTC	TRBJ2-5	-	TRBV15	-
CAIAGTDSGNTIYF	TGTGCCATCGCGGGGACTGACTCTGGAAACACCATATATTTT	TRBJ1-3	-	TRBV10-3	-
CASSEGTGNYWRYTF	TGTGCCAGCAGTGAGGGGACAGGGAACTATTGGCGCTACACCTTC	TRBJ1-2	once	TRBV6-4	TRBD1